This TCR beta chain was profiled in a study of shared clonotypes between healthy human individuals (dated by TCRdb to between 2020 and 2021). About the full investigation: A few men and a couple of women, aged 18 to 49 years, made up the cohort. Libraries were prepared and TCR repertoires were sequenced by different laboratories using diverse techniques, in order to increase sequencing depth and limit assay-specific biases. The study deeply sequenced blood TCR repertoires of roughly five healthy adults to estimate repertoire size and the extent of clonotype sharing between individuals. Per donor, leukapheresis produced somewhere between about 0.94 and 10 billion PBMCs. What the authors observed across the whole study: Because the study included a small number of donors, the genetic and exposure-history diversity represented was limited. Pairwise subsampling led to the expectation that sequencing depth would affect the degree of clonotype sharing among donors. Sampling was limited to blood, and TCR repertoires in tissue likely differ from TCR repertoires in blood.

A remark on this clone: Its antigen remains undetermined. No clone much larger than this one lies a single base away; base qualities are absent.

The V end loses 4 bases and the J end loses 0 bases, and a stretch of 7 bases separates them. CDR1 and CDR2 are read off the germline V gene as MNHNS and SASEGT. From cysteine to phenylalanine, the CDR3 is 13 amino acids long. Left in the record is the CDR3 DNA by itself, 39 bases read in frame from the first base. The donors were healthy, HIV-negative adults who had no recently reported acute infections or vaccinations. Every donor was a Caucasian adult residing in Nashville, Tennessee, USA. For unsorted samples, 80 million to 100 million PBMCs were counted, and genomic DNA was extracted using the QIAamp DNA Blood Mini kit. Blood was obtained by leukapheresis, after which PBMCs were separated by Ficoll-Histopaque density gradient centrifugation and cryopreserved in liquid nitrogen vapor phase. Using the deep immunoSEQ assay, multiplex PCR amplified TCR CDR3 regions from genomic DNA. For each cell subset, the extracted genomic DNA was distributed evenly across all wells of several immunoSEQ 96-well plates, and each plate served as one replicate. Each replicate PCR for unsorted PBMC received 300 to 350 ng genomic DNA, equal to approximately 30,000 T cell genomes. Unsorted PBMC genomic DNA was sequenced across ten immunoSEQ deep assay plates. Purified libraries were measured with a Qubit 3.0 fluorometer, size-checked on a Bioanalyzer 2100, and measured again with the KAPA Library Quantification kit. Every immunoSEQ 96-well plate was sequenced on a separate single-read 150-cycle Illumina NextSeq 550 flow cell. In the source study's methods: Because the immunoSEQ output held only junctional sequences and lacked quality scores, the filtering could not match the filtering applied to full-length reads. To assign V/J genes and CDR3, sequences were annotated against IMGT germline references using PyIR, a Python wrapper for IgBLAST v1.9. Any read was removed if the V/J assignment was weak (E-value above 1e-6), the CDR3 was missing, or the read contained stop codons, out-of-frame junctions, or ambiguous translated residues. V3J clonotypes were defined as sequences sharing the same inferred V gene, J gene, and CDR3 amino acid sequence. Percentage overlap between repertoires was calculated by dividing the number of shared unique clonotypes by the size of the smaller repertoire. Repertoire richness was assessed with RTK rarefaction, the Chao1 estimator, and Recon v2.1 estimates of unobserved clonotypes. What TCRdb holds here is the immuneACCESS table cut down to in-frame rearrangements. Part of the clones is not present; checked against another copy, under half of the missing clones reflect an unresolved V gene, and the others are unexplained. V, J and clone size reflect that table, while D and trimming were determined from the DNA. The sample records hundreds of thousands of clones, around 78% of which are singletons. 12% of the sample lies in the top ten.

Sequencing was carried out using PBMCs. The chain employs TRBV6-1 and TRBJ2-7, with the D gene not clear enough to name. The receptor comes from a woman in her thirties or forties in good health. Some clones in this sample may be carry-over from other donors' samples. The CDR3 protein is CASSVRVSYEQYF. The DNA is TGTGCCAGCAGTGTAAGGGTCTCCTACGAGCAGTACTTC.